This section outlines one TCR beta chain sequence together with its context. Antigen unknown. These data originate in a study of cytomegalovirus exposure and HLA in healthy donors. For the study at large: The Caucasian-associated ancestry cluster contained 65% to 85% of the approximately 400 genotyped donors.

The CDR3 totals 12 residues. V lost 5 bases to trimming and J lost 6 bases, with 11 bases between them. The germline V gene has CDR1 SGHTA and CDR2 FQGNSA. General study points: Exclusion applied to some V segments, including TRBV6-2 and TRBV6-3, as they were indistinguishable. Across donors, sequencing depth was assumed by presence/absence analyses to be roughly uniform. Prior analysis indicated that the majority of TCR beta V segments exhibited productivity approximately 90% or approximately 30% of the time.

It was with 60 Vbeta and 13 Jbeta primers that the PCR ran. Clones were sequenced by immunoSEQ multiplex PCR, and TCRdb holds only the in-frame ones, with some missing. The sample contains roughly 100,000 clones, approximately 82% of which appear only once. The sequence was obtained from a man aged 35-49 years in good health and CMV-seronegative. This chain joins TRBV7-2 and TRBJ2-7; D call uncertain. Material: PBMCs. CDR3 in DNA: TGTGCCAGCAGCCCAAGTAACGGCGAGCAGTACTTC. Protein product: CASSPSNGEQYF.